These 30 T cell receptor beta chains were sequenced from one sample in a study of blood T cells in healthy people across ages. Primers used in a second PCR of about 6 to 11 cycles were a sample-barcoded 5' primer and a J-beta primer mix. MiXCR was run by TCRdb on the 5' RACE reads, yielding one entry per CDR3 protein. The sample lists some 1.7 million distinct CDR3 sequences, about 28% seen once, with 6.5% to 8.5% in the top ten. Sequencing input: blood. These receptors were collected from a woman aged 30 to 39 in good health.

This rearrangement joins TRBV6-5 to TRBJ2-3; a weak D match, TRBD2 (5 bases). Looked up from germline, CDR1 is MNHEY and CDR2 is SVGAGI. The V and J ends lost 2 bases and 4 bases respectively, with 13 bases between them. The CDR3 spans 15 residues. The CDR3 is CASSYRGIQADTQYF. CDR3 DNA sequence: TGTGCCAGCAGTTACCGGGGTATCCAGGCAGATACGCAGTATTTT.

The rearrangement joins TRBV28 to TRBJ2-7; D uncertain. V was trimmed by 11 bases and J by 2 bases, leaving 1 base between them. The length of the CDR3 is 8 residues. Germline values: CDR1 MDHEN, CDR2 SYDVKM. The CDR3 region is CAPYEQYF. DNA of the CDR3: TGTGCCCCCTACGAGCAGTACTTC.

The chain combines TRBV7-3 with TRBJ2-5; 16 bases align to TRBD2. Unmatched junction bases numbered 8, after V lost 2 bases and J lost 5 bases. This CDR3 is 18 amino acids long. From germline, CDR1 is SGHTA and CDR2 FQGTGA. CDR3 residues: CASSLWGTSGGAMETQYF. CDR3 sequence (DNA): TGTGCCAGCAGCTTATGGGGGACTAGCGGGGGGGCCATGGAGACCCAGTACTTC.

V is TRBV24-1 and J is TRBJ1-1; 7 nucleotides match TRBD1. Germline V gene sequence: CDR1 KGHDR, CDR2 SFDVKD. The CDR3 extends over 13 amino acids. V lost 4 bases, J lost 7 bases, and 5 bases stayed unmatched. CDR3 sequence (DNA): TGTGCCACCAGTGACCCGTGGACAGGTGAAGCTTTCTTT. Its translation: CATSDPWTGEAFF.

This clonotype showed up many times. This CDR3 is CASSLNGGDSSYEQYF. CDR3 bases: TGCGCCAGCAGCTTGAATGGCGGGGATAGCTCCTACGAGCAGTACTTC. The chain has TRBV5-1 and TRBJ2-7; the D gene is possibly TRBD2 (6 bases). Looked up from germline, CDR1 is SGHRS and CDR2 is YFSETQ. V lost 1 base, J lost 0 bases, and 14 bases lay in between. CDR3 length: 16 amino acids.

This clonotype was found a few times. The chain is built from TRBV20-1 and TRBJ2-3; D might be TRBD1 (5 bases). Trimming shortened V by 5 bases and J by 0 bases, and 15 bases separated the two germline ends. In germline, CDR1 is DFQATT, CDR2 SNEGSKA (reference sequence). This CDR3 is 15 amino acids long. DNA of the CDR3: TGCAGTGCTTTTTCTAGGGGAACTAGCACAGATACGCAGTATTTT. It is translated as CSAFSRGTSTDTQYF.

This clonotype occurred a few times. CDR3 sequence: CASSFPVGLAGTDTQYF. The CDR3, as DNA: TGTGCCAGCAGCTTTCCGGTAGGACTAGCTGGAACGGATACGCAGTATTTT. The chain uses TRBV7-9 and TRBJ2-3; 8 bases agree with TRBD2. Germline-derived CDR1 and CDR2 are SEHNR and FQNEAQ (reference sequence). V was pared by 3 bases and J by 6 bases, with 14 bases of the junction left unmatched. CDR3 length: 17 amino acids. The complete variable domain, with remaining parts taken from reference TRBV7-9 and TRBJ2-3, reads DTGVSQNPRHKITKRGQNVTFRCDPISEHNRLYWYRQTLGQGPEFLTYFQNEAQLEKSRLLSDRFSAERPKGSFSTLEIQRTEQGDSAMYLCASSFPVGLAGTDTQYFGPGTRLTVL.

The rearrangement links TRBV6-5 to TRBJ2-3; TRBD2 aligns across 9 bases. The J segment lost 1 base and the V segment lost 7 bases, leaving 9 bases of the junction unmatched. Germline assignment: CDR1 MNHEY and CDR2 SVGAGI. The CDR3 consists of 16 residues. CDR3 sequence reads: CASTLRSGGRTDTQYF. As DNA, the CDR3 is TGTGCCAGCACCCTACGGAGCGGGGGGCGCACAGATACGCAGTATTTT.

The chain joins TRBV20-1 to TRBJ2-7; maybe TRBD1 (6 bases). The CDR3 totals 13 residues. Germline CDR1 is DFQATT and CDR2 is SNEGSKA (reference sequence). V was clipped by 1 base and J by 2 bases, with 9 bases between them. This chain's CDR3 is CSARGRDTYEQYF. The DNA for the CDR3 is TGCAGTGCTAGAGGTCGGGACACCTACGAGCAGTACTTC.

A remark on this clonotype: Since a much larger clone is just one base distant, this may be a read error. The rearrangement joins TRBV20-1 to TRBJ2-1; TRBD2 matches at 9 bases. Matching the DNA end better, TRBJ2-7 makes the J call doubtful. Germline CDR1 and CDR2: DFQATT and SNEGSKA (reference sequence). CDR3 length equals 14 residues. CDR3 in amino acids: CSASVAGGFFEQYF. CDR3 DNA sequence: TGCAGTGCTAGCGTTGCGGGGGGGTTCTTTGAGCAGTACTTC.

The V and J genes are TRBV5-1 and TRBJ1-1; a weak D match, TRBD1 (6 bases). The ends were cut back, 4 bases at V and 3 bases at J, with 13 bases in the middle. Germline assignment: CDR1 SGHRS and CDR2 YFSETQ. The CDR3 consists of 14 residues. The CDR3 region has the DNA TGCGCCAGCAGCAACAGCGGGGGCGACACTGAAGCTTTCTTT. Amino acids: CASSNSGGDTEAFF.

This chain links TRBV2 with TRBJ2-1; D uncertain. The CDR3 has 14 residues. V lost 4 bases, J lost 4 bases, and 11 bases lay in between. Per the germline V gene, CDR1 is SNHLY and CDR2 is FYNNEI. The CDR3 sequence is CASSGFLGYNEQFF. The CDR3 region has the DNA TGTGCCAGCAGTGGATTTCTAGGATACAATGAGCAGTTCTTC.

This clonotype appeared a few times. The V call is TRBV6-2 or TRBV6-3, the J call TRBJ2-5; possible D gene TRBD2, 5 bases. The CDR3 has 15 residues. Trimming pared 0 bases from V and 5 bases from J, leaving 13 bases between. Germline CDR1 and CDR2: MNHEY and SVGEGT. The CDR3 loop is CASSYSGAAPETQYF. In DNA form, the CDR3 reads TGTGCCAGCAGTTACTCAGGAGCGGCACCGGAGACCCAGTACTTC.

This clonotype was recorded a few times. The J gene is TRBJ2-7, the V gene TRBV24-1, with D unclear. Trimming pared 3 bases from V and 5 bases from J, leaving 13 bases between. Germline V gene sequence: CDR1 KGHDR, CDR2 SFDVKD. There are 14 residues in the CDR3. As DNA, the CDR3 is TGTGCCACCAGTGATACTAACCGTCCCCACGAGCAGTACTTC. Amino acid sequence: CATSDTNRPHEQYF.

In DNA form, the CDR3 reads TGTGCCAGCAGCAAAGGGAAGGGGAGAGGACAGGGAGACAATGAGCAGTTCTTC. Translation gives CASSKGKGRGQGDNEQFF. J is TRBJ2-1 and V is TRBV21-1; the D call TRBD1 from the table was never checked on the DNA. TRBV21-1 is tagged as a pseudogene. This CDR3 has 18 residues.

The chain uses TRBV5-1 and TRBJ1-2, with D possibly TRBD1 on 6 matching bases. Per germline, CDR1 SGHRS and CDR2 YFSETQ. The CDR3 runs 14 residues. V dropped 6 bases and J dropped 6 bases, with 18 bases sitting between them. DNA of the CDR3: TGCGCCAGCACTGAGGGGGGCGCGGGCAATGGCTACACCTTC. This translates into CASTEGGAGNGYTF.

The gene calls are TRBV30 and TRBJ1-4; D might be TRBD1 (6 bases). V was clipped by 3 bases and J by 0 bases, with 8 bases between them. Germline V CDR1 and CDR2: GTSNPN, SVGIG (reference sequence). The CDR3 is 14 residues long. CDR3 nucleotide sequence: TGTGCCTGGAGACGACAGGCAACTAATGAAAAACTGTTTTTT. Its translation is CAWRRQATNEKLFF. Looking up the rest from reference TRBV30 and TRBJ1-4 gives the full variable domain: SQTIHQWPATLVQPVGSPLSLECTVEGTSNPNLYWYRQAAGRGLQLLFYSVGIGQISSEVPQNLSASRPQDRQFILSSKKLLLSDSGFYLCAWRRQATNEKLFFGSGTQLSVL.

In its sample, this clonotype was seen a few times. This rearrangement joins TRBV3-1 to TRBJ1-1, with D uncertain. The CDR3 covers 14 residues. CDR1 and CDR2 (germline): LGHDT, YNNKEL (reference sequence). Trimming left V 3 bases short and J 0 bases short, with 8 bases between. CDR3: CASSQVAMNTEAFF. The CDR3 nucleotides are TGTGCCAGCAGCCAGGTGGCTATGAACACTGAAGCTTTCTTT.

V usage is TRBV5-6 and J usage is TRBJ2-5; TRBD2 is a possible D gene (6 bases). The end of the DNA aligns better with TRBJ2-7, so the J call may be wrong. The length of the CDR3 is 15 residues. Germline values: CDR1 SGHDT, CDR2 YYEEEE. In DNA, the CDR3 is TGTGCCAGCAGCGGGTGGGACTCGCGGGTCTACGAGCAGTACTTC. Its translation: CASSGWDSRVYEQYF.

The J gene is TRBJ2-1, the V gene TRBV7-9; D not resolved. Germline V lookup: CDR1 SEHNR, CDR2 FQNEAQ (reference sequence). This CDR3 spans 17 amino acids. The V gene lost 3 bases and the J gene lost 1 base, with 16 bases spanning the gap. CDR3 DNA sequence: TGTGCCAGCAGCTTCTTAGCTCCCTTCGGGTCCTACAATGAGCAGTTCTTC. It codes for CASSFLAPFGSYNEQFF.

V and J are TRBV12-3 or TRBV12-4 and TRBJ1-2; a weak D match, TRBD1 (5 bases). The CDR3 covers 14 residues. Trimming pared 4 bases from V and 4 bases from J, leaving 13 bases between. The DNA for the CDR3 is TGTGCCAGCAGTTCAGCCAAACAGGCCTATGGCTACACCTTC. Amino acid sequence: CASSSAKQAYGYTF.

This sequence joins TRBV28 and TRBJ2-7; D may correspond to TRBD1 or TRBD2 (5 bases each). V lost 7 bases, J lost 3 bases, and 16 bases lay in between. This CDR3 contains 14 residues. Germline CDR1 and CDR2: MDHEN and SYDVKM. The CDR3 DNA follows: TGTGCCAGCAAATCCGGGACGGAACGCTACGAGCAGTACTTC. Amino acids: CASKSGTERYEQYF.

This clonotype has a handful of counts. This chain links TRBV5-1 with TRBJ2-5; 7 bases match TRBD2. The V and J ends lost 1 base and 4 bases, in that order; junction bases with no gene match: 7. Germline-derived CDR1 and CDR2 are SGHRS and YFSETQ. CDR3 length: 15 amino acids. The CDR3 nucleotides read TGCGCCAGCAGCTTGTCTGGACTAGTAGGAGAGACCCAGTACTTC. Residues: CASSLSGLVGETQYF. The entire variable domain, with the rest obtained from reference TRBV5-1 and TRBJ2-5, is as follows: KAGVTQTPRYLIKTRGQQVTLSCSPISGHRSVSWYQQTPGQGLQFLFEYFSETQRNKGNFPGRFSGRQFSNSRSEMNVSTLELGDSALYLCASSLSGLVGETQYFGPGTRLLVL.

The V gene is TRBV12-3 or TRBV12-4, the J gene TRBJ1-5; D uncertain. The CDR3 runs to 13 residues. The V end lost 7 bases, the J end lost 2 bases, and 9 bases lay between the germline ends. DNA of the CDR3: TGTGCCAGCAAGGCAATCGGCAATCAGCCCCAGCATTTT. Translation: CASKAIGNQPQHF.

The rearrangement links TRBV7-9 to TRBJ2-3; D gene ambiguous. The V end was cut by 5 bases, the J end by 2 bases, with 8 bases between. Germline V lookup: CDR1 SEHNR, CDR2 FQNEAQ (reference sequence). The CDR3 spans 13 residues. Here the CDR3 reads CASSPDITDTQYF. The DNA of the CDR3 is TGTGCCAGCAGCCCAGATATCACAGATACGCAGTATTTT.

This chain connects TRBV6-1 to TRBJ1-5; weak D call: TRBD1 (5 bases). The length of the CDR3 is 15 residues. V was shortened by 4 bases and J by 4 bases, with 14 bases between the two germline ends. Germline V lookup: CDR1 MNHNS, CDR2 SASEGT. The CDR3 bases are TGTGCCAGCAGTGGGGAGGGGTTAAAGAATCAGCCCCAGCATTTT. Its protein product is CASSGEGLKNQPQHF.

There are a few counts of this clonotype. One end of the junction does not line up with germline, which may come from a read error. The chain employs TRBV6-1 and TRBJ1-4; weak D call: TRBD1 (5 bases). The CDR3 loop spans 16 amino acids. Germline assignment: CDR1 MNHNS and CDR2 SASEGT. This chain's CDR3 is CASSEGLGQVNEKLFF. The CDR3 region has the DNA TGCGCCAGCAGTGAAGGTTTGGGGCAGGTGAATGAAAAACTGTTTTTT.

The V call is TRBV5-1, the J call TRBJ2-1; TRBD2 aligns across 11 bases. Germline V gives CDR1 SGHRS, CDR2 YFSETQ. This CDR3 is 18 amino acids long. With 2 bases clipped from V and 7 bases from J, the junction kept 14 bases outside the gene matches. This CDR3 is CASSLLAGAGSVLNEQFF. CDR3 nucleotides: TGCGCCAGCAGCTTACTAGCGGGGGCAGGTTCTGTTCTAAATGAGCAGTTCTTC. Looking up the rest from reference TRBV5-1 and TRBJ2-1 gives the full variable domain: KAGVTQTPRYLIKTRGQQVTLSCSPISGHRSVSWYQQTPGQGLQFLFEYFSETQRNKGNFPGRFSGRQFSNSRSEMNVSTLELGDSALYLCASSLLAGAGSVLNEQFFGPGTRLTVL.

This clonotype was seen ten or more times. J is TRBJ2-7 and V is TRBV7-9; D might be TRBD2 (5 bases). V was shortened by 4 bases and J by 6 bases, with 13 bases between the two germline ends. In germline, CDR1 is SEHNR, CDR2 FQNEAQ (reference sequence). The CDR3 is 13 amino acids. The CDR3 here is CASSSRTAREQYF. The CDR3 DNA is TGTGCCAGCAGCTCCCGGACTGCGCGCGAGCAGTACTTC.

This clonotype was recorded at least ten times. The chain is built from TRBV10-3 and TRBJ1-2; no reliable D call. Trimming removed 1 base at V and 8 bases at J, with 5 bases between. Per germline, CDR1 ENHRY and CDR2 SYGVKD. This CDR3 spans 11 amino acids. CDR3 amino acids: CAISELSGYTF. CDR3 nucleotide sequence: TGTGCCATCAGTGAGTTGAGCGGCTACACCTTC.